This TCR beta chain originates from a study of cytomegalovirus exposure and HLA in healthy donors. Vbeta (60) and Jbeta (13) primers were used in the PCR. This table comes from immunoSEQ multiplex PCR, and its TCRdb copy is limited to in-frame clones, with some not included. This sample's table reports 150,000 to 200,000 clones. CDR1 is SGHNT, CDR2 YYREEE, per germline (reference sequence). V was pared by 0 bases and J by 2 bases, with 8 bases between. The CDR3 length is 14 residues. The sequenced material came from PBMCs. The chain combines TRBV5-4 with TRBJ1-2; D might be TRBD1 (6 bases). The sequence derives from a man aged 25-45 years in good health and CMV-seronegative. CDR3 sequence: CASSLGTDNYGYTF. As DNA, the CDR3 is TGTGCCAGCAGCTTGGGGACAGACAACTATGGCTACACCTTC.